A single sample gave rise to the 32 T cell receptor beta chains below, sequenced in a study of blood T cell repertoires in COVID-19. TCRdb keeps only in-frame clones here, not all; method: immunoSEQ multiplex PCR. The profile shows 30,000 to 40,000 clones, 93% of them singletons. Sequenced: peripheral blood. These receptors came from a male donor with active COVID-19.

The rearrangement uses TRBV5-1 and TRBJ1-2, with TRBD1 identical over 7 bases. This CDR3 region has 15 residues. The germline CDR1 and CDR2 sequences are SGHRS and YFSETQ. V shed 4 bases and J 8 bases; nucleotides not matched to a gene: 14. Here the CDR3 DNA reads TGCGCCAGCAGCCACGGTTTGCAGGGGGTAGAAGGCTACACCTTC. As protein: CASSHGLQGVEGYTF.

A single count supports this clone. The CDR3 coding sequence is TGCGCCAGCAGCTTGAATCGGGGGGCAGATACGCAGTATTTT. Translation: CASSLNRGADTQYF. This chain uses TRBV5-1 with TRBJ2-3; TRBD2 aligns across 7 bases. Unmatched junction bases numbered 3, after V lost 1 base and J lost 4 bases. This CDR3 contains 14 residues. Germline values: CDR1 SGHRS, CDR2 YFSETQ.

The rearrangement joins TRBV6-5 to TRBJ2-3, with D tentatively TRBD1 (5 bases). Trimming stripped 8 bases from V and 3 bases from J, with 15 bases between. This CDR3 has 14 amino acids. Per the germline V gene, CDR1 is MNHEY and CDR2 is SVGAGI. The CDR3 nucleotides read TGTGCCAGCGATACAGGCCTTTTAACAGATACGCAGTATTTT. Translating gives CASDTGLLTDTQYF.

The CDR3 nucleotides read TGCGCCAGCAGCCCAAATACGGGGATCACTGAAGCTTTCTTT. Translating gives CASSPNTGITEAFF. The gene calls are TRBV5-1 and TRBJ1-1; D call uncertain. CDR1 is SGHRS, CDR2 YFSETQ, per germline. The CDR3 is 14 amino acids. The germline V and J ends were trimmed by 4 bases and 4 bases, with 14 bases remaining between them.

The rearrangement joins TRBV4-3 to TRBJ1-1; 10 bases agree with TRBD1. The CDR3 is made up of 16 amino acids. V lost 3 bases, J lost 4 bases, and 8 bases stayed unmatched. Per the germline V gene, CDR1 is LGHNA and CDR2 is YSLEER. CDR3 nucleotides: TGCGCCAGCAGCCAGGTTACCGGGACAGGGGTCACTGAAGCTTTCTTT. This gives the protein CASSQVTGTGVTEAFF.

V and J are TRBV25-1 and TRBJ1-1; 8 positions match TRBD1. CDR3 size: 14 residues. Trimming removed 2 bases from V and 5 bases from J; junction bases left unmatched: 4. CDR1 is MGHDK, CDR2 SYGVNS, per germline. The CDR3 loop is CASSEGQGGTEAFF. The CDR3 DNA follows: TGTGCCAGCAGTGAAGGACAGGGTGGAACTGAAGCTTTCTTT.

The rearrangement joins TRBV7-9 to TRBJ1-1; D possibly corresponds to TRBD1 (5 bases). The CDR3 is made up of 15 amino acids. The V and J ends lost 2 bases and 3 bases respectively, with 13 bases between them. The germline CDR1 and CDR2 sequences are SEHNR and FQNEAQ (reference sequence). CDR3 coding DNA: TGTGCCAGCAGCTTAAGGGGTGGGGCCGACACTGAAGCTTTCTTT. Protein: CASSLRGGADTEAFF.

The J gene is TRBJ2-7, the V gene TRBV19, with a possible D match to TRBD1 (6 bases). The V and J ends lost 6 bases and 3 bases respectively, with 12 bases between them. The CDR3 runs to 13 residues. Looked up from germline, CDR1 is LNHDA and CDR2 is SQIVND (reference sequence). The CDR3 loop is CASRKTGSYEQYF. The CDR3 nucleotides read TGTGCCAGTAGAAAAACAGGGAGCTACGAGCAGTACTTC.

This sequence joins TRBV20-1 and TRBJ2-7; no reliable D call. This CDR3 is built from 11 residues. Germline values: CDR1 DFQATT, CDR2 SNEGSKA (reference sequence). Trimming removed 3 bases at V and 3 bases at J, with 6 bases between. DNA of the CDR3: TGCAGTGCTAGTTACAGCTACGAGCAGTACTTC. Translation gives CSASYSYEQYF.

The J gene is TRBJ2-7, the V gene TRBV9, with 8 nucleotides matching TRBD1. Germline V gene data show CDR1 as SGDLS and CDR2 as YYNGEE. Trimming at V came to 1 base and at J to 5 bases, leaving 8 bases not matched to a gene. The CDR3 is 15 amino acids. The CDR3 DNA reads TGTGCCAGCAGCGTATGGACAGGGTTGATGGACGAGCAGTACTTC. It is translated as CASSVWTGLMDEQYF.

The table lists this clone with a count of one. The rearrangement joins TRBV5-1 to TRBJ1-1; D is uncertain. This CDR3 comprises 13 residues. Germline CDR1 SGHRS, CDR2 YFSETQ. Between the trimmed V and J ends, which lost 2 bases and 1 base, there was a span of 6 bases. The CDR3 protein is CASSFQSNTEAFF. The CDR3 region has the DNA TGCGCCAGCAGCTTTCAGTCGAACACTGAAGCTTTCTTT.

V gene TRBV7-9 combines with J gene TRBJ2-1; D unclear. The CDR3 is 13 amino acids. The V gene lost 5 bases and the J gene lost 10 bases, with 15 bases spanning the gap. Germline V gives CDR1 SEHNR, CDR2 FQNEAQ (reference sequence). The CDR3 DNA follows: TGTGCCAGCAGCCTCCCCCGTCAGATGGAGCAGTTCTTC. Translated, it gives CASSLPRQMEQFF.

This chain uses TRBV3-1 (or the pseudogene TRBV3-2) with TRBJ1-1; the D is unclear. Per the germline V gene, CDR1 is LGHDT and CDR2 is YNNKEL (reference sequence). This CDR3 is built from 13 residues. Between the trimmed V and J ends, which lost 0 bases and 5 bases, there was a span of 7 bases. The DNA for the CDR3 is TGTGCCAGCAGCCAAGAATTGAGGACTGAAGCTTTCTTT. Encoded protein: CASSQELRTEAFF.

The genes are TRBV10-3 and TRBJ1-2; D is undetermined. The V gene lost 5 bases and the J gene lost 1 base, with 8 bases spanning the gap. This CDR3 is 13 amino acids long. CDR1 ENHRY and CDR2 SYGVKD come from the germline V gene. Written as DNA, the CDR3 is TGTGCCATCAGTCCCGCGAGTAACTATGGCTACACCTTC. This codes for CAISPASNYGYTF.

The chain carries TRBV4-2 and TRBJ2-7, with TRBD1 matching 7 bases. Unmatched junction bases numbered 11, after V lost 3 bases and J lost 6 bases. Germline V lookup: CDR1 LGHNA, CDR2 YNFKEQ. The CDR3 loop spans 15 amino acids. CDR3 in DNA: TGTGCCAGCAGCCAGGATGGACAGGCTCGCAGCGAGCAGTACTTC. Its protein product is CASSQDGQARSEQYF.

This chain links TRBV6-1 with TRBJ1-3; D is unclear. The CDR3 loop spans 15 amino acids. V lost 0 bases and J 0 bases, leaving 6 bases between the germline ends. The germline CDR1 and CDR2 sequences are MNHNS and SASEGT. CDR3 sequence: CASSEAPSSGNTIYF. CDR3 bases: TGTGCCAGCAGTGAAGCGCCGAGCTCTGGAAACACCATATATTTT.

The chain uses TRBV6-6 and TRBJ1-4, with D tentatively TRBD1 (6 bases). V lost 6 bases and J lost 5, with 13 bases in between. This CDR3 has 14 amino acids. The V gene's germline CDR1 is MNHNY and CDR2 SVGAGI (reference sequence). CDR3 loop: CASSAGGGNEKLFF. CDR3 nucleotide sequence: TGTGCCAGCAGCGCCGGGGGGGGCAATGAAAAACTGTTTTTT.

The rearrangement links TRBV7-3 to TRBJ1-2; tentative D call: TRBD1 (6 bases). Trimming shortened V by 10 bases and J by 8 bases, and 17 bases separated the two germline ends. CDR3 size: 12 residues. The germline gives CDR1 SGHTA, CDR2 FQGTGA. The CDR3 loop is CAIEQTGGGYTF. The DNA for the CDR3 is TGTGCCATCGAACAGACAGGAGGCGGCTACACCTTC.

The rearrangement links TRBV7-2 to TRBJ1-1; TRBD1 matches at 10 bases. This CDR3 comprises 16 residues. V lost 3 bases and J lost 3; bases outside the gene matches: 7. The germline V gene has CDR1 SGHTA and CDR2 FQGNSA. This CDR3 is CASSFRQGAGDTEAFF. The CDR3 DNA reads TGTGCCAGCAGCTTTCGACAGGGGGCAGGGGACACTGAAGCTTTCTTT.

The chain carries TRBV11-3 and TRBJ1-3, with D uncertain. This CDR3 comprises 15 residues. V gave up 3 bases and J gave up 0 bases, with 9 bases separating them. Germline loops: CDR1 SGHNT, CDR2 YENEEA. The CDR3 DNA sequence: TGTGCCAGCAGCTTCCGCGGGAGCTCTGGAAACACCATATATTTT. It codes for CASSFRGSSGNTIYF. Full variable domain (remainder filled in from reference TRBV11-3 and TRBJ1-3): EAGVVQSPRYKIIEKKQPVAFWCNPISGHNTLYWYLQNLGQGPELLIRYENEEAVDDSQLPKDRFSAERLKGVDSTLKIQPAELGDSAVYLCASSFRGSSGNTIYFGEGSWLTVV.

The rearrangement joins TRBV5-6 to TRBJ1-1; maybe TRBD1 (5 bases). Trimming left V 4 bases short and J 5 bases short, with 12 bases between. This CDR3 comprises 13 residues. Germline assignment: CDR1 SGHDT and CDR2 YYEEEE. The CDR3 loop is CASSTDSSTEAFF. Written as DNA, the CDR3 is TGTGCCAGCAGCACCGACAGTTCAACTGAAGCTTTCTTT.

The chain links TRBV7-9 to TRBJ1-4; a possible D gene is TRBD1 (6 bases). This CDR3 has 15 amino acids. The ends were cut back, 5 bases at V and 3 bases at J, with 13 bases in the middle. The V gene's germline CDR1 is SEHNR and CDR2 FQNEAQ (reference sequence). CDR3 sequence (DNA): TGTGCCAGCAGCCGGGACAATGGGGCTAATGAAAAACTGTTTTTT. It yields the protein CASSRDNGANEKLFF. The whole variable domain, remainder taken from reference TRBV7-9 and TRBJ1-4, is DTGVSQNPRHKITKRGQNVTFRCDPISEHNRLYWYRQTLGQGPEFLTYFQNEAQLEKSRLLSDRFSAERPKGSFSTLEIQRTEQGDSAMYLCASSRDNGANEKLFFGSGTQLSVL.

V is TRBV11-1 and J is TRBJ2-5; the match to TRBD2 covers 8 bases. This CDR3 comprises 16 residues. Germline assignment: CDR1 SGHAT and CDR2 FQDESV (reference sequence). After removal of 2 bases from V and 3 bases from J, the junction contained 8 bases not matched to a gene. CDR3 residues: CASSLSGGPIKETQYF. In DNA, the CDR3 is TGTGCCAGCAGCTTATCGGGGGGGCCAATTAAAGAGACCCAGTACTTC.

This chain joins TRBV5-1 and TRBJ2-7; weak D call: TRBD1 (7 bases). Germline V lookup: CDR1 SGHRS, CDR2 YFSETQ. The CDR3 extends over 13 amino acids. The germline V and J ends were trimmed by 4 bases and 2 bases, with 10 bases remaining between them. This CDR3 reads CASSGGGPYEQYF. The CDR3 nucleotides read TGCGCCAGCAGCGGAGGGGGCCCCTACGAGCAGTACTTC.

This clone was observed once. The chain combines TRBV5-1 with TRBJ2-5; D may be TRBD2 (7 bases). Germline V lookup: CDR1 SGHRS, CDR2 YFSETQ. V lost 4 bases and J lost 5, with 18 bases in between. This CDR3 contains 15 residues. CDR3 sequence (DNA): TGCGCCAGCAGCCCGGGGCGGGGGCGGTTGGAGACCCAGTACTTC. Translated: CASSPGRGRLETQYF.

V and J are TRBV19 and TRBJ1-6, with a possible D match to TRBD1 (5 bases). The CDR3 length is 16 residues. The V gene lost 6 bases and the J gene lost 8 bases, with 20 bases spanning the gap. Germline CDR1 is LNHDA and CDR2 is SQIVND (reference sequence). DNA for the CDR3: TGTGCCAGTAGGCCACCCGGGGGTGGGTATGATTCACCCCTCCACTTT. This sequence encodes CASRPPGGGYDSPLHF.

This chain joins TRBV10-3 and TRBJ2-5, with TRBD1 as a possible D gene (5 bases). From germline, CDR1 is ENHRY and CDR2 SYGVKD. CDR3 length: 15 amino acids. V shed 2 bases and J shed 1 base, with 11 bases lying between them. CDR3 in DNA: TGTGCCATCAGTGAGACAGGACGTGTCCAAGAGACCCAGTACTTC. Its protein is CAISETGRVQETQYF.

V gene TRBV3-1 (or the pseudogene TRBV3-2) combines with J gene TRBJ1-6; D possibly corresponds to TRBD1 (5 bases). V dropped 1 base and J dropped 6 bases, with 13 bases sitting between them. The CDR3 length is 16 residues. Germline V lookup: CDR1 LGHDT, CDR2 YNNKEL (reference sequence). DNA for the CDR3: TGTGCCAGCAGCCAAGTAGGGGCTCGGATTAATTCACCCCTCCACTTT. Translation: CASSQVGARINSPLHF.

The chain links TRBV6-2 or TRBV6-3 to TRBJ2-1; possible D gene TRBD1, 6 bases. CDR3 size: 17 residues. V shed 0 bases and J shed 3 bases, with 15 bases lying between them. Germline CDR1 MNHEY, CDR2 SVGEGT. CDR3 amino acids: CASSYSSPRGIYNEQFF. In DNA form, the CDR3 reads TGTGCCAGCAGTTACTCGAGCCCGAGGGGGATCTACAATGAGCAGTTCTTC.

J is TRBJ1-2 and V is TRBV5-4; D uncertain. V lost 5 bases to trimming and J lost 13 bases, with 24 bases between them. Germline lookup yields CDR1 SGHNT and CDR2 YYREEE (reference sequence). This CDR3 has 14 amino acids. The CDR3 sequence: CASRKMVGAGGGTF. The CDR3 DNA reads as TGTGCCAGCAGAAAGATGGTGGGAGCCGGCGGCGGCACCTTC.

This chain's CDR3 is CASFGQGAGGIDGYTF. CDR3 nucleotide sequence: TGTGCCAGTTTTGGGCAGGGGGCGGGAGGGATTGATGGCTACACCTTC. The chain has TRBV19 and TRBJ1-2, with 8 bases lining up with TRBD1. The CDR3 runs to 16 residues. Germline V gene data show CDR1 as LNHDA and CDR2 as SQIVND (reference sequence). The trim removed 8 bases at V and 6 bases at J, leaving 17 bases unmatched.

V usage is TRBV2 and J usage is TRBJ1-1; 8 bases line up with TRBD1. The V segment lost 6 bases and the J segment 5 bases; nucleotides outside the gene matches: 11. This CDR3 is 15 amino acids long. CDR1 is SNHLY, CDR2 FYNNEI, per germline. CDR3 nucleotides: TGTGCCAGCAGAGGACAGGGTTTGAGAGGGACTGAAGCTTTCTTT. This sequence encodes CASRGQGLRGTEAFF.